Following are 26 T cell receptor beta chains from one sample sequenced in a study of T cells in Graves' hyperthyroidism and ophthalmopathy. What was amplified from RNA transcripts were TCR beta CDR3 regions. Using the HTBI primer set, a first-round RT-PCR was run on the TCR CDR3. One entry per CDR3 protein results from TCRdb running MiXCR on the multiplex PCR reads. This sample has approximately 400,000 distinct CDR3 sequences; around 15% occur once, and the top ten carry approximately 27%. The material sequenced was blood. Every receptor here comes from a man between 50 and 59 years old with Graves' ophthalmopathy.

This chain connects TRBV12-3 or TRBV12-4 to TRBJ2-2; 7 bases line up with TRBD1. Losses at the gene ends were 4 bases for V and 5 bases for J; bases not matched to a gene: 7. This CDR3 is built from 15 residues. The CDR3: CASSSRGLGTGELFF. DNA for the CDR3: TGTGCCAGCAGTTCTAGGGGGCTAGGGACCGGGGAGCTGTTTTTT.

The chain carries TRBV11-2 and TRBJ1-2; no reliable D call. V was cut by 0 bases and J by 3 bases, with 8 bases left in between. Germline V gene data show CDR1 as SGHAT and CDR2 as FQNNGV. CDR3 length equals 14 residues. The CDR3 DNA sequence: TGTGCCAGCAGCTTAGATCAGCGTTACTATGGCTACACCTTC. It yields the protein CASSLDQRYYGYTF.

The chain employs TRBV4-1 and TRBJ2-6; D perhaps matches TRBD1 (6 bases). Germline V gene lookup returns CDR1 MGHRA and CDR2 YSYEKL. This CDR3 has 16 amino acids. V lost 4 bases to trimming and J lost 1 base, with 11 bases between them. The CDR3 DNA is TGCGCCAGCAGCCTGAAGGGGGATTCTGGGGCCAACGTCCTGACTTTC. Residues: CASSLKGDSGANVLTF.

A few counts support this clonotype. The rearrangement links TRBV20-1 to TRBJ1-2; 8 bases align to TRBD1. The V and J ends lost 3 bases and 8 bases, in that order; junction bases with no gene match: 8. The CDR3 has 13 residues. The germline V gene encodes CDR1 DFQATT and CDR2 SNEGSKA (reference sequence). CDR3 nucleotides: TGCAGTGCTAGGGGGCAGGGGGCAGGAGGCTACACCTTC. Its translation: CSARGQGAGGYTF.

The table lists this clonotype with many counts. This chain joins TRBV2 and TRBJ2-7; D tentatively reads TRBD1 or TRBD2 (6 bases each). The V end lost 0 bases, the J end lost 4 bases, and 13 bases lay between the germline ends. Germline V gene sequence: CDR1 SNHLY, CDR2 FYNNEI. CDR3 size: 15 residues. CDR3 coding DNA: TGTGCCAGCAGTGAAGCTAGGGGGGCTTTTTACGAGCAGTACTTC. Its protein is CASSEARGAFYEQYF.

The table lists this clonotype with a few counts. At one boundary the junction diverges from the germline segment, which might be a read error. The genes are TRBV13 and TRBJ2-6, with a possible D match to TRBD1 (6 bases). The germline CDR1 and CDR2 sequences are PRHDT and FYEKMQ (reference sequence). The length of the CDR3 is 18 residues. The CDR3 spells CASSIGPTGISGANVLTF. CDR3 bases: TGTGCCAGCAGCATAGGGCCGACAGGCATCTCTGGGGCCAACGTCCTGACTTTC. The variable domain in full, completed from reference TRBV13 and TRBJ2-6, reads AAGVIQSPRHLIKEKRETATLKCYPIPRHDTVYWYQQGPGQDPQFLISFYEKMQSDKGSIPDRFSAQQFSDYHSELNMSSLELGDSALYFCASSIGPTGISGANVLTFGAGSRLTVL.

This clonotype was seen ten or more times. The rearrangement joins TRBV5-1 to TRBJ1-1; the match to TRBD1 covers 9 bases. J was trimmed by 6 bases and V by 4 bases; bases with no gene match: 10. This CDR3 has 15 residues. Germline V gives CDR1 SGHRS, CDR2 YFSETQ. In DNA form, the CDR3 reads TGCGCCAGCAGCCGACGGACAGGGGAAGGCGCTGAAGCTTTCTTT. The encoded protein is CASSRRTGEGAEAFF.

This clonotype was counted many times. The rearrangement joins TRBV11-1 to TRBJ2-3; maybe TRBD2 (5 bases). V gave up 5 bases and J gave up 5 bases, with 20 bases separating them. CDR1 SGHAT and CDR2 FQDESV come from the germline V gene (reference sequence). The CDR3 is 16 amino acids. CDR3 in amino acids: CASSPRAEEFGDTQYF. For the CDR3, the DNA is TGTGCCAGCAGCCCCAGAGCGGAGGAGTTTGGAGATACGCAGTATTTT.

The table lists this clonotype with a few counts. Here the CDR3 reads CSARDGRETIEETQYF. DNA for the CDR3: TGCAGTGCTAGAGACGGCAGGGAGACCATCGAAGAGACCCAGTACTTC. The rearrangement uses TRBV20-1 and TRBJ2-5, with D possibly being TRBD1 or TRBD2 (5 bases each). CDR1 and CDR2 from the germline V gene are DFQATT and SNEGSKA (reference sequence). The V end was cut by 0 bases, the J end by 3 bases, with 17 bases between. CDR3 size: 16 residues.

The table lists this clonotype with a few counts. J is TRBJ1-3 and V is TRBV4-2, with a weak D call TRBD1 (6 bases). Germline V gene lookup returns CDR1 LGHNA and CDR2 YNFKEQ. The V end lost 4 bases, the J end lost 4 bases, and 11 bases lay between the germline ends. The CDR3 is made up of 14 amino acids. The CDR3 loop reads CASSPGDRGNTIYF. CDR3 nucleotide sequence: TGTGCCAGCAGCCCGGGAGACAGGGGAAACACCATATATTTT.

The sample holds a few counts of this clonotype. The chain joins TRBV29-1 to TRBJ2-5; 10 bases agree with TRBD1. Germline CDR1 reads SQVTM; CDR2 reads ANQGSEA. This CDR3 comprises 14 residues. The V gene end was trimmed by 2 bases and the J gene end by 5 bases; junction bases not matched to a gene: 5. The CDR3 here is CSVERTGGFETQYF. CDR3 sequence (DNA): TGCAGCGTTGAACGGACAGGGGGATTTGAGACCCAGTACTTC.

This clonotype was picked up many times. This chain joins TRBV12-5 and TRBJ1-1; the D gene is possibly TRBD1 (5 bases). V lost 6 bases, J lost 4 bases, and 15 bases lay in between. This CDR3 is 14 amino acids long. Per germline, CDR1 LGHNT and CDR2 FRNRAP. The CDR3 here is CASGIGGSGTEAFF. Here the CDR3 DNA reads TGTGCTAGTGGAATCGGGGGTTCCGGCACTGAAGCTTTCTTT.

V gene TRBV5-1 combines with J gene TRBJ1-4; 8 positions agree with TRBD1. The V gene's germline CDR1 is SGHRS and CDR2 YFSETQ. The CDR3 has 14 amino acids. Trimming removed 4 bases from V and 8 bases from J; junction bases left unmatched: 7. The CDR3 nucleotides are TGCGCCAGCAGCCTACAGGGGGTAGGAGAAAAACTGTTTTTT. Its protein product is CASSLQGVGEKLFF.

The chain combines TRBV27 with TRBJ2-1; 12 bases fit TRBD2. The germline V gene has CDR1 MNHEY and CDR2 SMNVEV (reference sequence). The length of the CDR3 is 17 residues. Trimming cost V 3 bases and J 0 bases; bases outside gene matches: 3. CDR3 bases: TGTGCCAGCAGTTTCTCACTAGCGGGAGGCTCCTACAATGAGCAGTTCTTC. Its protein is CASSFSLAGGSYNEQFF.

This clonotype was observed many times. The chain joins TRBV11-2 to TRBJ2-1; possible D gene TRBD2, 6 bases. The CDR3 totals 15 residues. V was shortened by 2 bases and J by 2 bases, with 10 bases between the two germline ends. CDR1 and CDR2 (germline): SGHAT, FQNNGV. CDR3 region: CASSLLRGTYNEQFF. The CDR3 bases are TGTGCCAGCAGCTTACTCCGGGGGACCTACAATGAGCAGTTCTTC. Filled out from reference TRBV11-2 and TRBJ2-1, the complete variable domain reads EAGVAQSPRYKIIEKRQSVAFWCNPISGHATLYWYQQILGQGPKLLIQFQNNGVVDDSQLPKDRFSAERLKGVDSTLKIQPAKLEDSAVYLCASSLLRGTYNEQFFGPGTRLTVL.

This clonotype was counted many times. CDR3 in amino acids: CASSHRGSGLYYTQYF. The CDR3 region has the DNA TGCGCCAGCAGCCACCGCGGGAGTGGATTGTACTATACGCAGTATTTT. The chain joins TRBV4-1 to TRBJ2-3; 7 positions agree with TRBD2. V lost 3 bases and J lost 7; bases outside the gene matches: 13. From germline, CDR1 is MGHRA and CDR2 YSYEKL. CDR3 length: 16 amino acids.

The V and J genes are TRBV10-3 and TRBJ2-1, with D possibly TRBD1 on 6 matching bases. The germline V gene has CDR1 ENHRY and CDR2 SYGVKD. V lost 6 bases to trimming and J lost 0 bases, with 9 bases between them. The CDR3 contains 14 residues. Here the CDR3 DNA reads TGTGCCATCAGGGACAGTCACTCCTACAATGAGCAGTTCTTC. This codes for CAIRDSHSYNEQFF.

This clonotype occurred a few times. The V call is TRBV7-6, the J call TRBJ2-2; TRBD2 matches at 14 bases. CDR3 length: 16 residues. The germline CDR1 and CDR2 sequences are SGHVS and FNYEAQ. The V segment lost 5 bases and the J segment 7 bases; nucleotides outside the gene matches: 6. The CDR3 protein is CASSDRLAGGFGELFF. CDR3 bases: TGTGCCAGCAGCGACCGACTAGCGGGAGGGTTCGGGGAGCTGTTTTTT.

There are many counts of this clonotype. V and J are TRBV7-9 and TRBJ1-1; D uncertain. Deletions cut 2 bases from V and 6 bases from J, with 7 bases between. This CDR3 has 12 residues. In germline, CDR1 is SEHNR, CDR2 FQNEAQ (reference sequence). In DNA, the CDR3 is TGTGCCAGCAGCTTATTCGAGTCTGAAGCTTTCTTT. Its translation: CASSLFESEAFF.

This clonotype was seen at least ten times. The chain has TRBV18 and TRBJ1-1; 8 positions agree with TRBD1. The V and J ends lost 8 bases and 0 bases, in that order; junction bases with no gene match: 11. The CDR3 loop spans 16 amino acids. From germline, CDR1 is KGHSH and CDR2 LQKENI. The CDR3 nucleotides are TGTGCCAGCGTTCCGGGACAGGCTGGACTGAACACTGAAGCTTTCTTT. Its protein product is CASVPGQAGLNTEAFF.

This clonotype was recorded a few times. The chain recombines TRBV5-1 with TRBJ2-7; a weak D match, TRBD1 (6 bases). The germline V gene has CDR1 SGHRS and CDR2 YFSETQ. The CDR3 has 17 residues. V was shortened by 4 bases and J by 0 bases, with 20 bases between the two germline ends. CDR3 sequence (DNA): TGCGCCAGCAGCCTGCCCCGGGGACAAATTTTCTCCTACGAGCAGTACTTC. It encodes CASSLPRGQIFSYEQYF.

This clonotype was seen at least ten times. The chain uses TRBV11-2 and TRBJ2-2; D uncertain. This CDR3 contains 14 residues. Trimming stripped 7 bases from V and 1 base from J, with 10 bases between. Germline V CDR1 and CDR2: SGHAT, FQNNGV. The CDR3 DNA reads as TGTGCCAGCACCGTCTTGGGGAACACCGGGGAGCTGTTTTTT. Its translation: CASTVLGNTGELFF.

This clonotype was found many times. CDR3 protein: CASSQDSGTSGSDTQYF. CDR3 sequence (DNA): TGTGCCAGCAGCCAAGATAGTGGGACTAGTGGCTCAGATACGCAGTATTTT. The J gene is TRBJ2-3, the V gene TRBV3-1, with 8 bases aligning to TRBD2. V gave up 0 bases and J gave up 4 bases; unmatched junction bases: 9. Germline values: CDR1 LGHDT, CDR2 YNNKEL (reference sequence). The CDR3 consists of 17 residues.

In its sample, this clonotype was seen many times. CDR3 loop: CASRRSSGIFRTDTQYF. In DNA, the CDR3 is TGTGCCAGCAGGAGGAGTAGCGGGATTTTTCGCACAGATACGCAGTATTTT. The rearrangement joins TRBV2 to TRBJ2-3; 8 bases match TRBD2. The CDR3 covers 17 residues. V shed 6 bases, J shed 1 base, and the junction held 12 bases outside the gene matches. Per the germline V gene, CDR1 is SNHLY and CDR2 is FYNNEI.

This clonotype was found many times. This chain connects TRBV11-2 to TRBJ2-7; D gene uncertain. Trimming shortened V by 1 base and J by 1 base, and 5 bases separated the two germline ends. Germline V lookup: CDR1 SGHAT, CDR2 FQNNGV. The CDR3 has 13 residues. CDR3 coding DNA: TGTGCCAGCAGCTTAGCTCCGTCCTACGAGCAGTACTTC. It codes for CASSLAPSYEQYF.

Notes on this clonotype: A much larger clone differs by one base, so this may be a read error. The chain has TRBV6-2 or TRBV6-3 and TRBJ1-5, with D unresolved. CDR3 length equals 13 residues. Trimming took 5 bases from V and 5 from J, leaving 10 bases between them. The germline CDR1 and CDR2 sequences are MNHEY and SVGEGT. The CDR3 bases are TGTGCCAGCAGTCGGATGCGCGATCAGCCCCAGCATTTT. It encodes CASSRMRDQPQHF.